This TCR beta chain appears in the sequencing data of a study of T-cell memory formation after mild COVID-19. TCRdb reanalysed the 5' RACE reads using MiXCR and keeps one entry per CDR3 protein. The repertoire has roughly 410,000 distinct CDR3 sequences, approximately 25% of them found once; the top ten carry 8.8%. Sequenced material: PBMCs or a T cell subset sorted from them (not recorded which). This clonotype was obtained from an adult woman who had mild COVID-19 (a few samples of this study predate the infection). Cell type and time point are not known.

The CDR3 here is CSPSSTDTQYF. CDR3 in DNA: TGCAGCCCGTCTAGCACAGATACGCAGTATTTT. The rearrangement uses TRBV20-1 and TRBJ2-3, with no clear D. Germline values: CDR1 DFQATT, CDR2 SNEGSKA (reference sequence). This CDR3 spans 11 amino acids.